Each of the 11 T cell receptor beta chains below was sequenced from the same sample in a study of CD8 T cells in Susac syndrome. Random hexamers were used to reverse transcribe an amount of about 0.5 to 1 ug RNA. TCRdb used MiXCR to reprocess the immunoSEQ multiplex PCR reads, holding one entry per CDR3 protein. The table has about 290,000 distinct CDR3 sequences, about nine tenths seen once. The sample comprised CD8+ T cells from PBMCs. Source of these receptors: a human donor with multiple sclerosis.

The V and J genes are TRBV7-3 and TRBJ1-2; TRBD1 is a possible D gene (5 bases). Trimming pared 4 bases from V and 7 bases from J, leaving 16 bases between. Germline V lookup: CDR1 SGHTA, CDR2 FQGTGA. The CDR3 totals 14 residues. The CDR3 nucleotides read TGTGCCAGCAGCTCTTCCCAGGGCGGGGTTGGCTACACCTTC. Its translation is CASSSSQGGVGYTF.

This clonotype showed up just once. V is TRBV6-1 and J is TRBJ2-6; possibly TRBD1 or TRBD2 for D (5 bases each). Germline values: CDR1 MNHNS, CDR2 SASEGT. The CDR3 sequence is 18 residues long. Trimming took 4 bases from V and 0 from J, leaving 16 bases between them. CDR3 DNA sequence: TGTGCCAGCAGTGGAGGGGAGTTCCTGGACTCTGGGGCCAACGTCCTGACTTTC. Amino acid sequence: CASSGGEFLDSGANVLTF.

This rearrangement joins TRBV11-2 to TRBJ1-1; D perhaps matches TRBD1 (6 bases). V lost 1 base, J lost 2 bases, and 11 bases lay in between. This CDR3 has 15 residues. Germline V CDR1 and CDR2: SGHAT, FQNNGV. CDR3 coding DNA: TGTGCCAGCAGCTTAGGGCCGGGGGCTAACACTGAAGCTTTCTTT. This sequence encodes CASSLGPGANTEAFF.

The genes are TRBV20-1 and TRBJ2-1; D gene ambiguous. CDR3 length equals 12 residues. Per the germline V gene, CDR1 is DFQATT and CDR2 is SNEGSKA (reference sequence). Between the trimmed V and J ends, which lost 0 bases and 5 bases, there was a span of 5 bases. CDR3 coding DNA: TGCAGTGCTAGAGATTGGGACAATGAGCAGTTCTTC. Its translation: CSARDWDNEQFF.

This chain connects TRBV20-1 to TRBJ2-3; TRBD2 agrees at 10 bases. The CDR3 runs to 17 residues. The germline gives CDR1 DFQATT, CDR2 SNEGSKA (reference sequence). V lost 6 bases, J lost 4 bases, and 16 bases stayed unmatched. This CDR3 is CSAPPGWASGGPDTQYF. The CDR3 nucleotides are TGCAGTGCCCCCCCAGGGTGGGCTAGCGGGGGTCCAGATACGCAGTATTTT.

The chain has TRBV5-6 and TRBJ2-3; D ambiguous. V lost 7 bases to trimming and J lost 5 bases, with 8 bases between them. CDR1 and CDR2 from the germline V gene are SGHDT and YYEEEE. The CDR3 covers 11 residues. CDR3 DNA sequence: TGTGCCAGCGGATCGCTAGATACGCAGTATTTT. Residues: CASGSLDTQYF. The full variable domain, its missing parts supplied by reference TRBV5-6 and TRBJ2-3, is DAGVTQSPTHLIKTRGQQVTLRCSPKSGHDTVSWYQQALGQGPQFIFQYYEEEERQRGNFPDRFSGHQFPNYSSELNVNALLLGDSALYLCASGSLDTQYFGPGTRLTVL.

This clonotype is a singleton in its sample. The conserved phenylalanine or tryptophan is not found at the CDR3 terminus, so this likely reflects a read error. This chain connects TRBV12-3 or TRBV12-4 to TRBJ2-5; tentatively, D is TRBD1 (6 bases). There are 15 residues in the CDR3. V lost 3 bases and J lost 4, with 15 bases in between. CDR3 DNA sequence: TGTGCCAGCAGTTTCTGGGCAGGGGATGGAGAGACCCAGTACCTC. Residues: CASSFWAGDGETQYL.

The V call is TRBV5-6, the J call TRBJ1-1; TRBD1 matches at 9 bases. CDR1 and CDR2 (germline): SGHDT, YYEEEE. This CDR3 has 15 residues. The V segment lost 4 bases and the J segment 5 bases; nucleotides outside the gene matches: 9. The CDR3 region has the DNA TGTGCCAGCAGCGCCGGGACAGGGATGAGTACTGAAGCTTTCTTT. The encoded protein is CASSAGTGMSTEAFF.

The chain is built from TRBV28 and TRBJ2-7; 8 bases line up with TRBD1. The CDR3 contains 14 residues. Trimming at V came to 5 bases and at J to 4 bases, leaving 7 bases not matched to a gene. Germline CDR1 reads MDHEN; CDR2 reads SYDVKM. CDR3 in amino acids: CASSAGQDIYEQYF. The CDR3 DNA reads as TGTGCCAGCAGTGCGGGACAGGATATTTACGAGCAGTACTTC. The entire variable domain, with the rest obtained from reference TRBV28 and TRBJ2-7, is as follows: DVKVTQSSRYLVKRTGEKVFLECVQDMDHENMFWYRQDPGLGLRLIYFSYDVKMKEKGDIPEGYSVSREKKERFSLILESASTNQTSMYLCASSAGQDIYEQYFGPGTRLTVT.

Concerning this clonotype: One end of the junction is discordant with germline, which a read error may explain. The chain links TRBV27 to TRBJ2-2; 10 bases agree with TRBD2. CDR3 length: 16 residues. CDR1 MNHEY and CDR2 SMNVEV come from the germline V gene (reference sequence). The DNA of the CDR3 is TGTGCTAGCAGTTTACTTCTAGCGGGAGTCACGGGGGAGCTGTTTTTT. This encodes CASSLLLAGVTGELFF.

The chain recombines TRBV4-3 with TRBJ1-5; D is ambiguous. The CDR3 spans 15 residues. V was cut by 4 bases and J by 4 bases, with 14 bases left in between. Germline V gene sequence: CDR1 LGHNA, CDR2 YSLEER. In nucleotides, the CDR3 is TGCGCCAGCAGCCCCGACGGTGTAGATAATCAGCCCCAGCATTTT. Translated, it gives CASSPDGVDNQPQHF.